This TCR beta chain was recorded in a study of shared clonotypes between healthy human individuals. Study at large: For every donor, three CD4 naive, three CD4 memory, two CD8 naive and one CD8 memory plates were used.

Comment on this clone: Antigen unknown.

Libraries were prepared by immunoSEQ multiplex PCR; TCRdb keeps only in-frame clonotypes and omits some of them. This table holds 2.5 million or so clones, just over 90% found once. Study observations and caveats: When compared with the clonotypes that were shared by all four sorted-subset donors, the non-shared clonotypes turned out to have lower generation probabilities. The study found approximately 5% of naive CD4 clonotypes shared across a handful of donors.

Sequenced: naive CD4+ T cells sorted from blood. Subset specified: CD45RA+ positively selected. This sequence was found in a man aged 18 to 29 in good health.

The CDR3 loop is CASSPLAVQETQYF. The CDR3 DNA is TGTGCCAGCAGTCCACTAGCCGTCCAAGAGACCCAGTACTTC. This chain connects TRBV27 to TRBJ2-5; a weak D match, TRBD2 (6 bases). V dropped 5 bases and J dropped 1 base, with 11 bases sitting between them. The CDR3 loop spans 14 amino acids. Per the germline V gene, CDR1 is MNHEY and CDR2 is SMNVEV (reference sequence).